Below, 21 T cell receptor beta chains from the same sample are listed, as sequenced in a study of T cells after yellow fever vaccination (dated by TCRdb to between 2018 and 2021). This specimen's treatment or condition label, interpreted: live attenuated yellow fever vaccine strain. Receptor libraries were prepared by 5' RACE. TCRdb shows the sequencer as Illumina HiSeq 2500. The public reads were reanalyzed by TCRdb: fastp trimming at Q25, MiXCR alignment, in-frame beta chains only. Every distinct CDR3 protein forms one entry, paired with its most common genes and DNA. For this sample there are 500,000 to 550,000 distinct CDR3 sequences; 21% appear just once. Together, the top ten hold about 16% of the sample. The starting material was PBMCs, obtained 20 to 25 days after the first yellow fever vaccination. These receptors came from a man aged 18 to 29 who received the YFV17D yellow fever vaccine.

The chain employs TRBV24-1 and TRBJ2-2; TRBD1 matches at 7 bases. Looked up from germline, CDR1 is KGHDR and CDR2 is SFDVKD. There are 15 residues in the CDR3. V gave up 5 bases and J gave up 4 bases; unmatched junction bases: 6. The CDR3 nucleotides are TGTGCCACCAGTGTAAACCGGGACAGCACCGGGGAGCTGTTTTTT. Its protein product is CATSVNRDSTGELFF.

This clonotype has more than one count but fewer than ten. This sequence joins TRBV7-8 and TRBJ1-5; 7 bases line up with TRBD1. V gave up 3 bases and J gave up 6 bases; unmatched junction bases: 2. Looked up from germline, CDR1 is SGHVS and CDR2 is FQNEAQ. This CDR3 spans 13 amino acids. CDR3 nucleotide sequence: TGTGCCAGCAGCTTGGACAGGTTTCAGCCCCAGCATTTT. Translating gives CASSLDRFQPQHF.

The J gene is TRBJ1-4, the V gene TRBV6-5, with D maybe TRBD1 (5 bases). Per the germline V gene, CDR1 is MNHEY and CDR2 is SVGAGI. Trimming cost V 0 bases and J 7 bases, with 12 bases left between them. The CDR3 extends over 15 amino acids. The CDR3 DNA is TGTGCCAGCAGTTACTCGGGGGTAGATGGTGAAAAACTGTTTTTT. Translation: CASSYSGVDGEKLFF.

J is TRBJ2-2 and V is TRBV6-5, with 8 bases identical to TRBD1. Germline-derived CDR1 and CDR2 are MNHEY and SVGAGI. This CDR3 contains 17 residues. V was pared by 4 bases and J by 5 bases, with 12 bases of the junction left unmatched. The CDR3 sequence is CASSLGGETGVTGELFF. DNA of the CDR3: TGTGCCAGCAGTTTAGGAGGGGAGACAGGGGTAACCGGGGAGCTGTTTTTT.

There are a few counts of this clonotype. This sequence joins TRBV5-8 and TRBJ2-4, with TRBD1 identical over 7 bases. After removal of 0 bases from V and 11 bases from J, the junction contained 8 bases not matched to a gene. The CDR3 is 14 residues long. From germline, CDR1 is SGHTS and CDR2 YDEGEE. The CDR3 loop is CASSLGGGPRFQYF. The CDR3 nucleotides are TGTGCCAGCAGCTTGGGAGGGGGCCCTCGGTTTCAGTACTTC.

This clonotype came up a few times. The CDR3: CSSRAGYGYTF. The CDR3 region has the DNA TGCAGTTCTCGGGCCGGCTATGGCTACACCTTC. This sequence joins TRBV20-1 and TRBJ1-2, with D unresolved. Germline V lookup: CDR1 DFQATT, CDR2 SNEGSKA (reference sequence). CDR3 length equals 11 residues. Trimming left V 8 bases short and J 4 bases short, with 11 bases between.

Here the CDR3 DNA reads TGTGCCAGTAGTATCATAGCGGGGGTCGGAAATGAGCAGTTCTTC. This gives the protein CASSIIAGVGNEQFF. The rearrangement links TRBV19 to TRBJ2-1, with 9 bases lining up with TRBD2. Germline CDR1 LNHDA, CDR2 SQIVND (reference sequence). The CDR3 runs to 15 residues. The V segment lost 3 bases and the J segment 7 bases; nucleotides outside the gene matches: 7.

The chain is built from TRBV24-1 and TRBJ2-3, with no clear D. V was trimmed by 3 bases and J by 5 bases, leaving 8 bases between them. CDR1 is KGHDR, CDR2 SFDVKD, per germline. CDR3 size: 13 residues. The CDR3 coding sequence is TGTGCCACCAGTGATGTCGGCAGAGATACGCAGTATTTT. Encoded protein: CATSDVGRDTQYF.

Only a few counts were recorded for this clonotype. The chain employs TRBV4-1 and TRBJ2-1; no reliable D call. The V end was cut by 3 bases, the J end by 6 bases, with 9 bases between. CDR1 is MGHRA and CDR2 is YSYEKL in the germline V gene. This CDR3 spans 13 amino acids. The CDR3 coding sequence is TGCGCCAGCAGCCAGAGCGCCCCCAATGAGCAGTTCTTC. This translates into CASSQSAPNEQFF.

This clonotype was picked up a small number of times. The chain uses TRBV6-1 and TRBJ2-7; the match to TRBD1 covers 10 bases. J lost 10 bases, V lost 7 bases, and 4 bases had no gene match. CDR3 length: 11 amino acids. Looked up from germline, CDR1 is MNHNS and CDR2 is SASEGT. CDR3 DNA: TGTGCCAGCACCGGACAGGGGGTCCAGTACTTC. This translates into CASTGQGVQYF.

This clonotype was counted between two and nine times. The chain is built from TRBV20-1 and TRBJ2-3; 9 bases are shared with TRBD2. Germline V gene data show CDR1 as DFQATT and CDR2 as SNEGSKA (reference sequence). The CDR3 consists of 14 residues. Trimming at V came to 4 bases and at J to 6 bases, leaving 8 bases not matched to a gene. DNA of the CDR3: TGCAGTGCTAAGGCGTTAGCGGGGGTGGATACGCAGTATTTT. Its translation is CSAKALAGVDTQYF.

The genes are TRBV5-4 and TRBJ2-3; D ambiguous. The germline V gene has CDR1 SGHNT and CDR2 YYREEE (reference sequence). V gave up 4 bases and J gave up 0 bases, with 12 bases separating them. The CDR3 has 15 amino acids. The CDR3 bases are TGTGCCAGCAGCGCGGTAGCCTCTAGCACAGATACGCAGTATTTT. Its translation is CASSAVASSTDTQYF.

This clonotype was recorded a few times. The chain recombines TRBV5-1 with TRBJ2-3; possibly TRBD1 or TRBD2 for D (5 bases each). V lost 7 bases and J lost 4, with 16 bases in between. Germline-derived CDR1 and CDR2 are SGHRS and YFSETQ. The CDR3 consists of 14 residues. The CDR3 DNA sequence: TGCGCCAGCGGGGGAGCCCTCTTCGCAGATACGCAGTATTTT. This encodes CASGGALFADTQYF. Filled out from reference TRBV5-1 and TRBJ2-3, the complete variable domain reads KAGVTQTPRYLIKTRGQQVTLSCSPISGHRSVSWYQQTPGQGLQFLFEYFSETQRNKGNFPGRFSGRQFSNSRSEMNVSTLELGDSALYLCASGGALFADTQYFGPGTRLTVL.

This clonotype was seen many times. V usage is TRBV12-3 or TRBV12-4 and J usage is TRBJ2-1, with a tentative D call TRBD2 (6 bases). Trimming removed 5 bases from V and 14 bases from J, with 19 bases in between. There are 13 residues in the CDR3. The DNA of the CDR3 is TGTGCCAGCAGTCCCAACTGGGGGGATTTAGAGTTCTTC. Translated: CASSPNWGDLEFF.

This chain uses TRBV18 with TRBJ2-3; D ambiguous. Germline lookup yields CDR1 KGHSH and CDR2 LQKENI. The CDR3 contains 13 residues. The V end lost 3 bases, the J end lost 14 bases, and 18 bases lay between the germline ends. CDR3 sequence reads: CASSPLGPGVPYF. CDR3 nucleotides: TGTGCCAGCTCACCCCTAGGGCCAGGCGTCCCGTATTTT.

DNA for the CDR3: TGTGCCAGCAGTCCCGTAATTCGGGACACCCGCTCTGGGGCCAACGTCCTGACTTTC. Translated, it gives CASSPVIRDTRSGANVLTF. The chain couples TRBV25-1 to TRBJ2-6; the D gene is possibly TRBD1 (6 bases). Trimming stripped 5 bases from V and 0 bases from J, with 20 bases between. Germline loops: CDR1 MGHDK, CDR2 SYGVNS. The CDR3 is 19 amino acids. The whole variable domain, filled in from reference TRBV25-1 and TRBJ2-6, reads EADIYQTPRYLVIGTGKKITLECSQTMGHDKMYWYQQDPGMELHLIHYSYGVNSTEKGDLSSESTVSRIRTEHFPLTLESARPSHTSQYLCASSPVIRDTRSGANVLTFGAGSRLTVL.

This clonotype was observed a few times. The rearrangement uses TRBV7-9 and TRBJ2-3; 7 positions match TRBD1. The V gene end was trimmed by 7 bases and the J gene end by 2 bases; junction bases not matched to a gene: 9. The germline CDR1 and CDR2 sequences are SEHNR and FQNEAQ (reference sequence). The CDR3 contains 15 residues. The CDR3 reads CASMQGVSFTDTQYF. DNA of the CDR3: TGTGCCAGCATGCAGGGGGTCTCCTTCACAGATACGCAGTATTTT.

The DNA for the CDR3 is TGTGCCAGCAGCCAAATTAGTGGGCTCGAGCAGTACTTC. Translating gives CASSQISGLEQYF. This chain connects TRBV3-1 to TRBJ2-7; D call uncertain. CDR1 LGHDT and CDR2 YNNKEL come from the germline V gene (reference sequence). The CDR3 length is 13 residues. Trimming pared 2 bases from V and 6 bases from J, leaving 11 bases between.

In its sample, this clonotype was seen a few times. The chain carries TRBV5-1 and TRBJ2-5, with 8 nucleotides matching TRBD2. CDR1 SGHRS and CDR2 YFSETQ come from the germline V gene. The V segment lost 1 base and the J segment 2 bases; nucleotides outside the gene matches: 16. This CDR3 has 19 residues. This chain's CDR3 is CASSLTSRGGLLVQETQYF. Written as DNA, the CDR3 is TGCGCCAGCAGCTTGACGTCCCGGGGGGGCCTACTAGTTCAAGAGACCCAGTACTTC.

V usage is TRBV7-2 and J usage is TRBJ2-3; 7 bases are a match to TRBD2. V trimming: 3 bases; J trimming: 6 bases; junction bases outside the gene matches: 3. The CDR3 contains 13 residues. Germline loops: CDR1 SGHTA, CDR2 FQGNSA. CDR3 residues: CASSFRRGDTQYF. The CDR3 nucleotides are TGTGCCAGCAGCTTTCGGCGGGGGGATACGCAGTATTTT.

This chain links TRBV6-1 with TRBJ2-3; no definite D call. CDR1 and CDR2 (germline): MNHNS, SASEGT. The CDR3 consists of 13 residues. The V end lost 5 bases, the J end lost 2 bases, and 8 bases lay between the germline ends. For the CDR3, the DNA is TGTGCCAGCAGTCCCTTCTACACAGATACGCAGTATTTT. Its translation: CASSPFYTDTQYF.